This T cell receptor beta chain was observed in a study of beta chain features in type 1 diabetes. Stem cell-like memory, regulatory, central memory and naive CD4+ cells were sorted via CD45RO/CCR7/CD25/CD127/CD95/CD27. Study-wide points: Shorter TCRB CDR3s, moderately but significantly so, marked every one of the four CD4+ subsets in Type 1 diabetes patients.

Every bit of the isolated RNA underwent reverse transcription, so sequencing read expressed TCRB transcripts. Profiled with immunoSEQ multiplex PCR; TCRdb holds only in-frame clones, not every one. In the table there are 250,000 to 300,000 clones, more than 13% of which are singletons. The CDR3 has 16 amino acids. Trimming removed 0 bases at V and 0 bases at J, with 10 bases between. Germline CDR1 reads SGDLS; CDR2 reads YYNGEE. The sample holds a few counts of this clone. Its antigen is unknown. The sequencing sample was made of naive CD4+ T cells from blood. This rearrangement joins TRBV9 to TRBJ2-1, with D tentatively TRBD2 (6 bases). The TCR comes from a man aged 30-40 years with type 1 diabetes. The CDR3 region is CASSVAGAFSYNEQFF. Here the CDR3 DNA reads TGTGCCAGCAGCGTAGCGGGAGCCTTCTCCTACAATGAGCAGTTCTTC.